These T cell receptor beta chains were read from a single sample in a study of CD8+ T cells in alopecia areata. Only in-frame clones appear in the TCRdb table, and some are missing; sequencing was by immunoSEQ multiplex PCR. The sample contains about 200,000 clones, roughly 57% of which appear only once. This specimen consisted of CD4+ T cells sorted from blood, obtained at week 0. These receptors all come from a human donor with alopecia areata. Both conserved end residues are part of each CDR3. Each record gives: J gene, V gene, clone size, D gene, CDR3 protein, CDR3 DNA. The D gene is left open where the match is weak. Clone size appears in some rows only: once, few, many, or a class for an expanded clone.

>TRBJ1-5|TRBV30|.|.
CAWSGQENQPQHF
TGTGCCTGGAGTGGACAGGAAAATCAGCCCCAGCATTTT
>TRBJ1-1|TRBV29-1|.|.
CSVGKDNTEAFF
TGCAGCGTTGGTAAGGATAACACTGAAGCTTTCTTT
>TRBJ2-3|TRBV27|.|TRBD1
CASSRQGAQAHDTQYF
TGTGCCAGCAGTCGCCAGGGGGCCCAAGCTCATGATACGCAGTATTTT
>TRBJ2-7|TRBV7-9|many|.
CASSRPGVYEQYF
TGTGCCAGCAGCCGCCCGGGTGTCTACGAGCAGTACTTC
>TRBJ1-5|TRBV4-1|.|.
CASSQDGYQPQHF
TGCGCCAGCAGCCAAGATGGATATCAGCCCCAGCATTTT
>TRBJ2-7|TRBV6-1|.|TRBD1
CASSPGTASYEQYF
TGTGCCAGCAGTCCTGGGACAGCATCCTACGAGCAGTACTTC
>TRBJ1-1|TRBV5-1|.|.
CASSWDLNTEAFF
TGCGCCAGCAGCTGGGACCTTAACACTGAAGCTTTCTTT
>TRBJ1-2|TRBV29-1|few|TRBD1
CSVKGQAPENTF
TGCAGCGTCAAGGGACAGGCTCCTGAAAACACCTTC
>TRBJ2-4|TRBV29-1|.|.
CSVRRAQNIQYF
TGCAGTGTGAGGAGGGCCCAAAACATTCAGTACTTC
>TRBJ1-2|TRBV7-9|.|TRBD1
CASSLMTGNGYTF
TGTGCCAGCAGCTTAATGACAGGGAATGGCTACACCTTC